This T cell receptor (beta chain) is from a study of beta chain features in type 1 diabetes. With 8 bases clipped from V and 5 bases from J, the junction kept 10 bases outside the gene matches. Germline lookup yields CDR1 MNHEY and CDR2 SMNVEV (reference sequence). This CDR3 spans 14 amino acids. Every isolated RNA sample was fully reverse transcribed, so sequencing captured expressed TCRB transcripts. Here immunoSEQ multiplex PCR was the method, and the copy in TCRdb shows in-frame clones only, minus some. The sample has some 290,000 clones; 14% are singletons. Study results and limitations: Fewer insertions but more deletions were seen at VDJ junctions in type 1 diabetes patients. In every one of the four CD4+ subsets, TCRB CDR3s were moderately but significantly shorter in Type 1 diabetes patients.

About this clone itself: The antigen is undetermined.

Input material: naive CD4+ T cells from blood. The TCR originated in a man aged 30-40 years with type 1 diabetes. This chain uses TRBV27 with TRBJ2-7; the match to TRBD2 covers 9 bases. The CDR3 region is CASGGAGGRHEQYF. The CDR3 DNA reads TGTGCCAGCGGCGGGGCGGGAGGGCGACACGAGCAGTACTTC.